The clone carrying this T cell receptor beta chain was detected only once. This sample was taken from a study of cytomegalovirus exposure and HLA in healthy donors. Likely unrecorded immune exposures existed in these nominally healthy donors. PCR employed 60 Vbeta and 13 Jbeta primers. The repertoire was sequenced with immunoSEQ multiplex PCR; TCRdb's copy has only in-frame clones and lacks some. The sample records approximately 73,000 clones, 63% being singletons. The sequence was collected from a man aged 25-45 years in good health and CMV-seropositive. Sequenced material: PBMCs.

The CDR3 reads CASRSWGGGQFF. CDR3 bases: TGTGCCAGCAGATCCTGGGGAGGTGGGCAGTTCTTC. This chain connects TRBV6-1 to TRBJ2-1, with a possible D match to TRBD2 (6 bases). The CDR3 runs 12 residues. Per the germline V gene, CDR1 is MNHNS and CDR2 is SASEGT. V shed 6 bases and J shed 12 bases, with 15 bases lying between them.